A selection of T cell receptor beta chains follows, all from one sample in a study of shared clonotypes between healthy human individuals. TCRdb keeps only in-frame clones here, not all; method: immunoSEQ multiplex PCR. The sample records approximately 2.5 million clones, approximately 90% being singletons. Sequenced sample: naive CD4+ T cells sorted from blood. These TCRs come from a man younger than 35 in good health. The CDR3 runs from the conserved cysteine through the conserved F or W. A D gene is named only where the DNA matches it firmly. Only some rows state a clone size, as once, few, many or a class for expanded clones.

J: TRBJ2-3; size: once; D: -; V: TRBV6-4; DNA: TGTGCCAGCAGTGACTCGGGGGGCCGGGTAGATACGCAGTATTTT; CDR3: CASSDSGGRVDTQYF
J: TRBJ2-2; size: -; D: -; V: TRBV9; DNA: TGTGCCAGCAGCGTAGGAGTCCTAACGAACACCGGGGAGCTGTTTTTT; CDR3: CASSVGVLTNTGELFF
J: TRBJ1-5; size: -; D: -; V: TRBV2; DNA: TGTGCCAGCAGTAAGGACAGTAGTTTCAATCAGCCCCAGCATTTT; CDR3: CASSKDSSFNQPQHF
J: TRBJ1-5; size: -; D: -; V: TRBV7-2; DNA: TGTGCCAGCAGCTTGAGGAACCGCTCTAGCAATCAGCCCCAGCATTTT; CDR3: CASSLRNRSSNQPQHF
J: TRBJ2-6; size: -; D: -; V: TRBV9; DNA: TGTGCCAGCAGCGTAAGTCCCTCGTCTGGGGCCAACGTCCTGACTTTC; CDR3: CASSVSPSSGANVLTF
J: TRBJ1-3; size: -; D: -; V: TRBV18; DNA: TGTGCCAGCTCACCACCGGGTGGGACCTCTCTCTCTGGAAACACCATATATTTT; CDR3: CASSPPGGTSLSGNTIYF
J: TRBJ1-3; size: -; D: -; V: TRBV7-9; DNA: TGTGCCAGCAGCCTCACGCCTGGAAACACCATATATTTT; CDR3: CASSLTPGNTIYF
J: TRBJ2-7; size: -; D: -; V: TRBV19; DNA: TGTGCCAGTGGGCCCGCGGGCCGCGACTACGAGCAGTACTTC; CDR3: CASGPAGRDYEQYF
J: TRBJ2-7; size: -; D: TRBD1; V: TRBV7-3; DNA: TGTGCCAGCAGCCAATCCGGGACAGGGGGTGATGAGCAGTACTTC; CDR3: CASSQSGTGGDEQYF
J: TRBJ2-1; size: once; D: TRBD2; V: TRBV4-3; DNA: TGCGCCAGCAGCCAAGATGGGCGGGAGAGGAGTGAGCAGTTCTTC; CDR3: CASSQDGRERSEQFF
J: TRBJ2-7; size: -; D: -; V: TRBV15; DNA: TGTGCCACCAGCAGAGATTTAGCCCCGACCTCCTACGAGCAGTACTTC; CDR3: CATSRDLAPTSYEQYF
J: TRBJ2-5; size: -; D: TRBD2; V: TRBV30; DNA: TGTGCCTGGAGTGTAGCCGGCGGGGGGTTCCAAGAGACCCAGTACTTC; CDR3: CAWSVAGGGFQETQYF
J: TRBJ2-7; size: -; D: TRBD1; V: TRBV5-1; DNA: TGCGCCAGCAGCTTGACGGGACAGTACGAGCAGTACTTC; CDR3: CASSLTGQYEQYF
J: TRBJ2-7; size: -; D: -; V: TRBV6-1; DNA: TGTGCCAGCAGGGAAAGACTGCTATTCTCCTACGAGCAGTACTTC; CDR3: CASRERLLFSYEQYF
J: TRBJ2-3; size: -; D: TRBD2; V: TRBV5-6; DNA: TGTGCCAGCAGCTTCGCGGGGGGGAGCACAGATACGCAGTATTTT; CDR3: CASSFAGGSTDTQYF
J: TRBJ1-5; size: -; D: TRBD1; V: TRBV6-1; DNA: TGTGCCAGCAGTGAATGGGGCAGGGGGCTAAATCAGCCCCAGCATTTT; CDR3: CASSEWGRGLNQPQHF
J: TRBJ2-6; size: -; D: -; V: TRBV9; DNA: TGTGCCAGCAGCGTAGGGATCAGAGGCTCTGGGGCCAACGTCCTGACTTTC; CDR3: CASSVGIRGSGANVLTF
J: TRBJ2-5; size: -; D: -; V: TRBV11-2; DNA: TGTGCCAGCAGATTGAGCGGCCAAGAGACCCAGTACTTC; CDR3: CASRLSGQETQYF
J: TRBJ1-6; size: -; D: -; V: TRBV5-4; DNA: TGTGCCAGCAGCGGAGCAGGGGATTCACCCCTCCACTTT; CDR3: CASSGAGDSPLHF
J: TRBJ2-1; size: -; D: TRBD1; V: TRBV18; DNA: TGTGCCAGCTCACCAGGATCTGTGGCAGGGGGTGGTGAGCAGTTCTTC; CDR3: CASSPGSVAGGGEQFF
J: TRBJ2-4; size: once; D: -; V: TRBV6-1; DNA: TGTGCCAGCAGTACCAGACAGGACTACAAAAACATTCAGTACTTC; CDR3: CASSTRQDYKNIQYF
J: TRBJ2-3; size: -; D: -; V: TRBV11-3; DNA: TGTGCCAGCAGCTTAGGGGGGGAAGGCACAGATACGCAGTATTTT; CDR3: CASSLGGEGTDTQYF
J: TRBJ2-7; size: -; D: TRBD1; V: TRBV10-3; DNA: TGTGCCATCAGTGCGGGACAGGGAACCTCCTACGAGCAGTACTTC; CDR3: CAISAGQGTSYEQYF
J: TRBJ1-1; size: -; D: -; V: TRBV19; DNA: TGTGCCAGTAGTCCCTCAGGTCTAATGAACACTGAAGCTTTCTTT; CDR3: CASSPSGLMNTEAFF
J: TRBJ2-2; size: -; D: -; V: TRBV7-9; DNA: TGTGCCAGCAGCTCCCCCCAAGGGTCGAACACCGGGGAGCTGTTTTTT; CDR3: CASSSPQGSNTGELFF
J: TRBJ2-3; size: once; D: TRBD2; V: TRBV10-1; DNA: TGCGCCAGCAGTAAAACTAGCGGGGTGACAGATACGCAGTATTTT; CDR3: CASSKTSGVTDTQYF
J: TRBJ2-1; size: -; D: TRBD2; V: TRBV7-9; DNA: TGTGCCAGCAGCTTAGGACTAGCGGAACAGTTCTTC; CDR3: CASSLGLAEQFF
J: TRBJ1-1; size: -; D: -; V: TRBV5-4; DNA: TGTGCCAGCAGCTTTCGAGGGGGCACTGAAGCTTTCTTT; CDR3: CASSFRGGTEAFF
J: TRBJ1-5; size: -; D: -; V: TRBV28; DNA: TGTGCCAGCAGTTTCATCGGCCAGGGGAGTGAGCCCCAGCATTTT; CDR3: CASSFIGQGSEPQHF
J: TRBJ2-7; size: once; D: -; V: TRBV6-5; DNA: TGTGCCAGCAGTGTCCGAAGGGACGAGCAGTACTTC; CDR3: CASSVRRDEQYF
J: TRBJ2-3; size: -; D: TRBD1; V: TRBV25-1; DNA: TGTGCCAGCAGTACCTTCACAGGGGGCGAATACACAGATACGCAGTATTTT; CDR3: CASSTFTGGEYTDTQYF
J: TRBJ1-1; size: few; D: -; V: TRBV14; DNA: TGTGCCAGCAGGGGTCCGAACACTGAAGCTTTCTTT; CDR3: CASRGPNTEAFF
J: TRBJ1-2; size: -; D: -; V: TRBV6-5; DNA: TGTGCCAGCAGTTACTCGATTCCGGCTAGAAACTATGGCTACACCTTC; CDR3: CASSYSIPARNYGYTF
J: TRBJ2-5; size: -; D: TRBD2; V: TRBV6-1; DNA: TGTGCCAGCAGTGAACATAGCGGGGGTGAGACCCAGTACTTC; CDR3: CASSEHSGGETQYF
J: TRBJ2-3; size: -; D: -; V: TRBV19; DNA: TGTGCCAGTAGTATAGATGTCAAGCGGCCCCACACAGATACGCAGTATTTT; CDR3: CASSIDVKRPHTDTQYF
J: TRBJ2-7; size: -; D: -; V: TRBV9; DNA: TGTGCCAGCAGCGGGGGTACTGATGAGCAGTACTTC; CDR3: CASSGGTDEQYF
J: TRBJ1-6; size: -; D: -; V: TRBV19; DNA: TGTGCCAGTAGATGGGGGACGGAGAATTCACCCCTCCACTTT; CDR3: CASRWGTENSPLHF
J: TRBJ1-5; size: -; D: -; V: TRBV15; DNA: TGTGCCACCAGCAGAGATCACTTGAATCAGCCCCAGCATTTT; CDR3: CATSRDHLNQPQHF
J: TRBJ2-1; size: -; D: -; V: TRBV27; DNA: TGTGCCACCTGGACAGGGACTATCACCAATGAGCAGTTCTTC; CDR3: CATWTGTITNEQFF
J: TRBJ1-1; size: -; D: TRBD1; V: TRBV11-3; DNA: TGTGCCAGCAGCTCCACGGACAGGGGCGGTGAAGCTTTCTTT; CDR3: CASSSTDRGGEAFF
J: TRBJ2-7; size: -; D: -; V: TRBV6-5; DNA: TGTGCCAGCAGTGAACCGGAACCCTACGAGCAGTACTTC; CDR3: CASSEPEPYEQYF
J: TRBJ2-5; size: once; D: -; V: TRBV6-1; DNA: TGTGCCAGCAGTGACAGGGGATGGGACTCGTACCAAGAGACCCAGTACTTC; CDR3: CASSDRGWDSYQETQYF
J: TRBJ2-1; size: -; D: TRBD2; V: TRBV23-1; DNA: TGCGCCAGCAGTCCCCCGGGACTAGCAGGTGAGCAGTTCTTC; CDR3: CASSPPGLAGEQFF
J: TRBJ1-2; size: -; D: TRBD1; V: TRBV9; DNA: TGTGCCAGCAGCCGACAGGGGGTGGGTGGCTACACCTTC; CDR3: CASSRQGVGGYTF
J: TRBJ2-7; size: -; D: TRBD2; V: TRBV15; DNA: TGTGCCACCAGCAGAGATTCGGGGGGGGCCTACGAGCAGTACTTC; CDR3: CATSRDSGGAYEQYF
J: TRBJ2-5; size: -; D: TRBD2; V: TRBV9; DNA: TGTGCCAGCAGCGTAGTAGGCGGGGGGGCAGGAGAGACCCAGTACTTC; CDR3: CASSVVGGGAGETQYF
J: TRBJ1-5; size: few; D: -; V: TRBV2; DNA: TGTGCCAGCAGTGATAGTTCTGTGCTCCGGCCCCAGCATTTT; CDR3: CASSDSSVLRPQHF
J: TRBJ2-3; size: -; D: TRBD2; V: TRBV27; DNA: TGTGCCAGCAGTAAAGCTCTAGCGGGGGCCGATACGCAGTATTTT; CDR3: CASSKALAGADTQYF
J: TRBJ2-6; size: few; D: -; V: TRBV5-1; DNA: TGCGCCAGCAGCGGGGACGATAGCTCTGGGGCCAACGTCCTGACTTTC; CDR3: CASSGDDSSGANVLTF
J: TRBJ2-5; size: -; D: TRBD2; V: TRBV6-6; DNA: TGTGCCAGCAGTTCGCAACCGGGACTAGCTCAAGAGACCCAGTACTTC; CDR3: CASSSQPGLAQETQYF
J: TRBJ2-3; size: -; D: -; V: TRBV7-8; DNA: TGTGCCAGCAGCTTAGATCGTCGGAGTGGTTCCGGAGATACGCAGTATTTT; CDR3: CASSLDRRSGSGDTQYF
J: TRBJ2-5; size: -; D: TRBD1; V: TRBV5-1; DNA: TGCGCCAGCAGCTTGGGGACAGGGGAAAGCGGGACCCAGTACTTC; CDR3: CASSLGTGESGTQYF
J: TRBJ1-1; size: -; D: TRBD1; V: TRBV7-9; DNA: TGTGCCAGCAGCTTAGCAGGGGGCCCTGAAGCTTTCTTT; CDR3: CASSLAGGPEAFF
J: TRBJ2-7; size: -; D: -; V: TRBV29-1; DNA: TGCAGCGTTAAAGAGGGTTCCTACGAGCAGTACTTC; CDR3: CSVKEGSYEQYF
J: TRBJ1-2; size: once; D: -; V: TRBV5-1; DNA: TGCGCCAGCAGCTTGGCAGGGACCCAAGACCGTGGCTACACCTTC; CDR3: CASSLAGTQDRGYTF
J: TRBJ2-5; size: -; D: -; V: TRBV5-1; DNA: TGCGCCAGCAGCTTATCTCCGAGGGCGGAGACCCAGTACTTC; CDR3: CASSLSPRAETQYF
J: TRBJ2-2; size: few; D: -; V: TRBV7-9; DNA: TGTGCCAGCCCTCGGGGCGATAACACCGGGGAGCTGTTTTTT; CDR3: CASPRGDNTGELFF
J: TRBJ1-1; size: -; D: TRBD1; V: TRBV5-1; DNA: TGCGCCAGCAGCTGGGGGACAGAGAACACTGAAGCTTTCTTT; CDR3: CASSWGTENTEAFF
J: TRBJ2-7; size: -; D: TRBD2; V: TRBV10-3; DNA: TGTGCCATCAGGAGGACTAGCGGGCGATACGAGCAGTACTTC; CDR3: CAIRRTSGRYEQYF
J: TRBJ1-2; size: -; D: TRBD1; V: TRBV30; DNA: TGTGCCTGGAGTGTACAGGGACAGAACTATGGCTACACCTTC; CDR3: CAWSVQGQNYGYTF